The 14 T cell receptor beta chains reported below all come from one sample, sequenced in a study of T-cell reconstitution after alpha-beta-depleted transplantation in children (dated by TCRdb to 2016 to 2017). To prepare the library, PCR was applied. TCRdb shows the sequencer as Illumina HiSeq 2500. To normalize quantification of the TCRbeta repertoire, the TCR libraries were built with molecular barcoding that relied on unique molecular identifiers. TCRdb redid the processing of the public reads, applying fastp at Q25 and MiXCR, and retained in-frame beta chains. One record per CDR3 amino acid sequence lists the most common genes and DNA. The sample data list about 500,000 distinct CDR3 sequences, and over 9.5% of these were observed just once. The ten largest clones capture approximately 14% of the sample. The label giving this sample's treatment or condition can be read as: allogeneic hematopoietic cell transplantation with graft depleted of TCRalphabeta T cells and CD19 B cells.

Sample: PBMCs, mostly from graft donor cells, taken 180 days after TCRalphabeta/CD19-depleted stem cell transplant. These receptors all stem from a female patient aged 2-15 years who had a stem cell transplant for aplastic anemia, so the T cells may come from the graft donor.

In this sample, this clonotype turned up a few times. This chain joins TRBV18 and TRBJ1-5; D not resolved. V was cut by 2 bases and J by 6 bases, with 8 bases left in between. The CDR3 totals 13 residues. Germline CDR1 reads KGHSH; CDR2 reads LQKENI. CDR3 DNA sequence: TGTGCCAGCTCACCAGGAGGGAGTCAGCCCCAGCATTTT. It translates to CASSPGGSQPQHF.

There are many counts of this clonotype. The rearrangement links TRBV9 to TRBJ2-1; TRBD2 agrees at 9 bases. This CDR3 spans 15 amino acids. After removal of 0 bases from V and 7 bases from J, the junction contained 5 bases not matched to a gene. Germline V gives CDR1 SGDLS, CDR2 YYNGEE. The CDR3 loop reads CASSVVISGGNEQFF. The DNA of the CDR3 is TGTGCCAGCAGCGTAGTCATTAGCGGGGGAAATGAGCAGTTCTTC.

This chain links TRBV7-9 with TRBJ2-5, with D hard to call. The germline V and J ends were trimmed by 3 bases and 5 bases, with 10 bases remaining between them. The CDR3 contains 13 residues. In germline, CDR1 is SEHNR, CDR2 FQNEAQ (reference sequence). CDR3 residues: CASSLQFSETQYF. The CDR3 nucleotides are TGTGCCAGCAGCTTGCAGTTTTCGGAGACCCAGTACTTC.

This clonotype was detected only a few times. It is unclear where the CDR3 begins or ends on the DNA, so no DNA is shown, and the CDR3 is as TCRdb lists it. This sequence joins TRBV28 and TRBJ1-5; TRBD1, the table's D call, was not compared with the DNA. Germline V gene sequence: CDR1 MDHEN, CDR2 SYDVKM. Termini included, the CDR3 measures 15 amino acids. CDR3 sequence: CASSSSMTGNQPQHF.

This clonotype was observed a few times. DNA for the CDR3: TGTGCCAGCAGTCGGATATATGTCGGACAGGCCCACTCTGGAAACACCATATATTTT. Protein: CASSRIYVGQAHSGNTIYF. The chain combines TRBV11-1 with TRBJ1-3, with 7 positions matching TRBD1. Germline loops: CDR1 SGHAT, CDR2 FQDESV (reference sequence). This CDR3 spans 19 amino acids. V lost 6 bases to trimming and J lost 0 bases; unmatched junction nucleotides: 17.

This clonotype has a count of ten or more. The rearrangement uses TRBV29-1 and TRBJ2-7; D may correspond to TRBD1 or TRBD2 (6 bases each). The CDR3 has 13 residues. V gave up 7 bases and J gave up 5 bases, with 18 bases separating them. Germline-derived CDR1 and CDR2 are SQVTM and ANQGSEA. CDR3 amino acids: CSGGAGPQDEQYF. Written as DNA, the CDR3 is TGCAGCGGGGGGGCCGGGCCGCAGGACGAGCAGTACTTC.

This clonotype was detected a few times. The chain combines TRBV27 with TRBJ2-1, with 8 bases aligning to TRBD2. V shed 4 bases, J shed 14 bases, and the junction held 7 bases outside the gene matches. CDR1 and CDR2 from the germline V gene are MNHEY and SMNVEV (reference sequence). CDR3 length: 12 amino acids. The CDR3 DNA is TGTGCCAGCAGTTCCCTACTAGCGGACGAGTTCTTC. Translation gives CASSSLLADEFF.

The chain has TRBV5-1 and TRBJ1-2; no clear D. The germline gives CDR1 SGHRS, CDR2 YFSETQ. This CDR3 spans 12 amino acids. V was cut by 4 bases and J by 4 bases, with 8 bases left in between. CDR3 amino acids: CASSPTRYGYTF. Written as DNA, the CDR3 is TGCGCCAGCAGCCCTACACGCTATGGCTACACCTTC.

The V gene is TRBV5-6, the J gene TRBJ2-2; TRBD1 aligns across 7 bases. The CDR3 runs to 15 residues. Per germline, CDR1 SGHDT and CDR2 YYEEEE. V lost 3 bases and J lost 7; bases outside the gene matches: 9. This CDR3 reads CASSYFTGAGGELFF. In DNA form, the CDR3 reads TGTGCCAGCAGCTATTTTACAGGGGCGGGCGGGGAGCTGTTTTTT.

V is TRBV5-1 and J is TRBJ2-1; either TRBD1 or TRBD2 may supply D (5 bases each). V lost 0 bases, J lost 4 bases, and 20 bases lay in between. The germline V gene encodes CDR1 SGHRS and CDR2 YFSETQ. CDR3 length: 18 amino acids. The CDR3 loop is CASSLGGIARTNYNEQFF. CDR3 nucleotide sequence: TGCGCCAGCAGCTTGGGGGGGATAGCCAGGACCAATTACAATGAGCAGTTCTTC.

The rearrangement uses TRBV6-5 and TRBJ2-3; 8 bases match TRBD1. CDR1 and CDR2 (germline): MNHEY, SVGAGI. The CDR3 totals 15 residues. V lost 4 bases, J lost 5 bases, and 8 bases stayed unmatched. The CDR3 protein is CASSSGQGRGDTQYF. In DNA, the CDR3 is TGTGCCAGCAGTTCAGGACAGGGACGCGGAGATACGCAGTATTTT.

This clonotype was picked up a small number of times. The chain combines TRBV20-1 with TRBJ2-7; D possibly matches TRBD1 or TRBD2 (5 bases each). Trimming took 0 bases from V and 7 from J, leaving 16 bases between them. The CDR3 spans 14 residues. The germline V gene has CDR1 DFQATT and CDR2 SNEGSKA (reference sequence). The CDR3 spells CSAREEVTWGEQYF. The DNA of the CDR3 is TGCAGTGCTAGAGAGGAGGTAACCTGGGGGGAGCAGTACTTC.

This chain uses TRBV25-1 with TRBJ1-1, with no clear D. Trimming removed 3 bases from V and 1 base from J, with 9 bases in between. CDR3 length: 14 amino acids. Germline CDR1 is MGHDK and CDR2 is SYGVNS. As DNA, the CDR3 is TGTGCCAGCAGTGATCAAGTCCAGAACACTGAAGCTTTCTTT. Translated: CASSDQVQNTEAFF.

This clonotype was seen only a few times. The chain combines TRBV29-1 with TRBJ2-1, with D tentatively TRBD1 (6 bases). V shed 6 bases and J shed 2 bases, with 11 bases lying between them. CDR3 size: 13 residues. The V gene's germline CDR1 is SQVTM and CDR2 ANQGSEA. The CDR3 sequence is CSVPRTAYNEQFF. CDR3 in DNA: TGCAGCGTACCGCGGACAGCCTACAATGAGCAGTTCTTC.